This T cell receptor beta chain came from a study of OX40 agonist ivuxolimab in advanced cancers. Study-wide context: Two patients with cutaneous melanoma and one with hepatocellular carcinoma, three in total, showed partial responses.

TCRdb keeps only in-frame clones here, not all; method: immunoSEQ multiplex PCR. The sample lists more than 85,000 clones; roughly nine tenths were seen once. Sampling times: baseline, cycle 4 day 1, cycle 7 day 1. Findings and limits, study-wide: There were, on average, more expanded clones in CD8+ T cells than in CD4+.

V shed 1 base, J shed 5 bases, and the junction held 4 bases outside the gene matches. CDR1 and CDR2 from the germline V gene are LGHNT and FRNRAP. The CDR3 is 15 residues long. The count of this clone is one. Its antigen is unidentified. This chain joins TRBV12-5 and TRBJ1-1; the match to TRBD1 covers 10 bases. Sequencing used CD4+ or CD8+ T cells sorted from blood, obtained in a trial of the OX40 agonist ivuxolimab. This sequence originates from an adult with an advanced solid tumor such as melanoma, head and neck, liver or kidney cancer. In DNA, the CDR3 is TGTGCTAGTGGTTTGGGAGGACAGGGGGGAACTGAAGCTTTCTTT. The encoded protein is CASGLGGQGGTEAFF.